This TCR beta chain derives from a study of T-cell reconstitution after alpha-beta-depleted transplantation in children. General study results and limits: Most T-cell counts and diversity one year after the transplant came from T cells that were newly produced.

With regard to this clonotype: Antigen: not known.

Trimming pared 3 bases from V and 1 base from J, leaving 15 bases between. Germline values: CDR1 DFQATT, CDR2 SNEGSKA (reference sequence). There are 16 residues in the CDR3. Molecular barcoding with unique molecular identifiers was used for the TCRbeta library. A single record per CDR3 protein comes from TCRdb applying MiXCR to the PCR reads. The sample has 540,000 or so distinct CDR3 sequences; roughly 23% are singletons. Source: PBMCs, mostly from graft donor cells, taken 360 days after TCRalphabeta/CD19-depleted stem cell transplant. The rearrangement links TRBV20-1 to TRBJ2-2; D possibly matches TRBD1 or TRBD2 (6 bases each). This TCR was sampled from a boy under two years old who had a stem cell transplant for acute myeloid leukemia, so the T cells may come from the graft donor. Written as DNA, the CDR3 is TGCAGTGCTAGTGGGGCCGAGGGGGGGAACACCGGGGAGCTGTTTTTT. Translated: CSASGAEGGNTGELFF.